These T cell receptor beta chains were read from a single sample in a study of human CD8 memory T cell subsets. TCRdb reworked the 5' RACE reads into one entry per CDR3 protein, no DNA. This repertoire includes more than 7,500 distinct CDR3 sequences. Input material: CD8+ T cells from PBMCs. The receptors originated from a human donor in good health. Both conserved end residues are part of each CDR3. Fields, in order: J gene, V gene, clone size, CDR3 protein. Rows give clone size only sometimes, using once, few, many, or a class for an expanded clone.

j_gene: TRBJ2-7
v_gene: TRBV28
abundance: NA
CDR3aa: CASSLGTTSEDANEQYF

j_gene: TRBJ2-4
v_gene: TRBV7-2
abundance: NA
CDR3aa: CASSLGLAGGDIQYF

j_gene: TRBJ2-1
v_gene: TRBV6-2/TRBV6-3
abundance: NA
CDR3aa: CASSYSIYEQFF

j_gene: TRBJ2-1
v_gene: TRBV28
abundance: NA
CDR3aa: CASSPPPGTDYNEQFF

j_gene: TRBJ1-5
v_gene: TRBV6-2/TRBV6-3
abundance: NA
CDR3aa: CASTNRDRGQIQPQHF

j_gene: TRBJ2-1
v_gene: TRBV12-3/TRBV12-4
abundance: NA
CDR3aa: CASKGVLYNEQFF

j_gene: TRBJ2-2
v_gene: TRBV11-2
abundance: NA
CDR3aa: CASSLNTGDTGELFF

j_gene: TRBJ2-7
v_gene: TRBV7-3
abundance: NA
CDR3aa: CASSPQGPGYEQYF

j_gene: TRBJ2-7
v_gene: TRBV12-3/TRBV12-4
abundance: NA
CDR3aa: CASSSGQTYEQYF

j_gene: TRBJ2-5
v_gene: TRBV4-1
abundance: NA
CDR3aa: CASSQYAGTETQYF

j_gene: TRBJ2-7
v_gene: TRBV7-9
abundance: medium-sized
CDR3aa: CASSFPGDGSYEQYF

j_gene: TRBJ2-1
v_gene: TRBV5-1
abundance: NA
CDR3aa: CASSLEGAYNEQFF

j_gene: TRBJ2-5
v_gene: TRBV28
abundance: NA
CDR3aa: CASSEGLRETQYF

j_gene: TRBJ1-4
v_gene: TRBV11-2
abundance: NA
CDR3aa: CASSLDWQRREKLFF

j_gene: TRBJ2-3
v_gene: TRBV6-4
abundance: NA
CDR3aa: CASSDSTSDTDTQYF

j_gene: TRBJ2-2
v_gene: TRBV28
abundance: NA
CDR3aa: CASSPIGSNTGELFF

j_gene: TRBJ1-1
v_gene: TRBV20-1
abundance: NA
CDR3aa: CSARPGQGAWTEAFF

j_gene: TRBJ1-1
v_gene: TRBV7-9
abundance: NA
CDR3aa: CASSYPAEAFF

j_gene: TRBJ2-3
v_gene: TRBV9
abundance: NA
CDR3aa: CASSVSRTGDTDTQYF

j_gene: TRBJ2-1
v_gene: TRBV10-3
abundance: NA
CDR3aa: CAIRRDGEDEQFF

j_gene: TRBJ2-3
v_gene: TRBV4-3
abundance: NA
CDR3aa: CASSQGTGTGTDTQYF

j_gene: TRBJ2-1
v_gene: TRBV20-1
abundance: NA
CDR3aa: CSARDLFGGAEYNEQFF

j_gene: TRBJ2-5
v_gene: TRBV18
abundance: NA
CDR3aa: CASSPELAGDDETQYF

j_gene: TRBJ2-7
v_gene: TRBV29-1
abundance: NA
CDR3aa: CSVEGFAQLPYEQYF

j_gene: TRBJ2-3
v_gene: TRBV12-3/TRBV12-4
abundance: NA
CDR3aa: CASSPTGGDTQYF

j_gene: TRBJ2-2
v_gene: TRBV27
abundance: medium-sized
CDR3aa: CASSLSAGELFF

j_gene: TRBJ2-7
v_gene: TRBV11-2
abundance: NA
CDR3aa: CASSLGGITYEQYF

j_gene: TRBJ2-1
v_gene: TRBV15
abundance: NA
CDR3aa: CATSEPGTGANNEQFF

j_gene: TRBJ1-1
v_gene: TRBV19
abundance: medium-sized
CDR3aa: CASSIVGGGTEAFF

j_gene: TRBJ2-1
v_gene: TRBV6-2/TRBV6-3
abundance: medium-sized
CDR3aa: CASSYLEKTSGRAVYNEQFF

j_gene: TRBJ2-7
v_gene: TRBV10-2
abundance: NA
CDR3aa: CASSTGLYEQYF

j_gene: TRBJ2-7
v_gene: TRBV19
abundance: NA
CDR3aa: CASSIYGTGNEQYF

j_gene: TRBJ2-3
v_gene: TRBV20-1
abundance: medium-sized
CDR3aa: CSAKIAGGFGSTDTQYF

j_gene: TRBJ2-7
v_gene: TRBV11-2
abundance: NA
CDR3aa: CASSLSGGFIYEQYF

j_gene: TRBJ2-7
v_gene: TRBV28
abundance: NA
CDR3aa: CASSSPGGQEQYF

j_gene: TRBJ1-4
v_gene: TRBV29-1
abundance: NA
CDR3aa: CSVVVSFGTAGKLFF

j_gene: TRBJ2-5
v_gene: TRBV29-1
abundance: medium-sized
CDR3aa: CSAPGLAGQETQYF

j_gene: TRBJ1-3
v_gene: TRBV27
abundance: NA
CDR3aa: CASSFGRGNTIYF

j_gene: TRBJ1-5
v_gene: TRBV19
abundance: NA
CDR3aa: CASSAQGYSNQPQHF

j_gene: TRBJ2-7
v_gene: TRBV18
abundance: NA
CDR3aa: CASSTWSGQGRESYEQYF

j_gene: TRBJ2-5
v_gene: TRBV7-8
abundance: NA
CDR3aa: CASSLARGRGGETQYF

j_gene: TRBJ2-2
v_gene: TRBV15
abundance: NA
CDR3aa: CATSRDPGNTGELFF

j_gene: TRBJ1-1
v_gene: TRBV19
abundance: NA
CDR3aa: CASKPGTGWPEAFF

j_gene: TRBJ2-1
v_gene: TRBV7-9
abundance: medium-sized
CDR3aa: CASSLGDYNEQFF

j_gene: TRBJ2-7
v_gene: TRBV7-9
abundance: NA
CDR3aa: CASSSTRLAGLLRGEQYF

j_gene: TRBJ2-1
v_gene: TRBV19
abundance: NA
CDR3aa: CASLEPGTGSNEQFF

j_gene: TRBJ2-2
v_gene: TRBV4-1
abundance: NA
CDR3aa: CASSQGFGELFF

j_gene: TRBJ2-7
v_gene: TRBV7-2
abundance: NA
CDR3aa: CASSPPWRDRSYEQYF

j_gene: TRBJ2-7
v_gene: TRBV20-1
abundance: NA
CDR3aa: CSARELAGAIEQYF

j_gene: TRBJ2-1
v_gene: TRBV4-3
abundance: NA
CDR3aa: CASSQDKNEQFF

j_gene: TRBJ1-1
v_gene: TRBV4-3
abundance: NA
CDR3aa: CASSPRQDYPEAFF

j_gene: TRBJ1-1
v_gene: TRBV12-3/TRBV12-4
abundance: medium-sized
CDR3aa: CASSFGMWVRPMNTEAFF